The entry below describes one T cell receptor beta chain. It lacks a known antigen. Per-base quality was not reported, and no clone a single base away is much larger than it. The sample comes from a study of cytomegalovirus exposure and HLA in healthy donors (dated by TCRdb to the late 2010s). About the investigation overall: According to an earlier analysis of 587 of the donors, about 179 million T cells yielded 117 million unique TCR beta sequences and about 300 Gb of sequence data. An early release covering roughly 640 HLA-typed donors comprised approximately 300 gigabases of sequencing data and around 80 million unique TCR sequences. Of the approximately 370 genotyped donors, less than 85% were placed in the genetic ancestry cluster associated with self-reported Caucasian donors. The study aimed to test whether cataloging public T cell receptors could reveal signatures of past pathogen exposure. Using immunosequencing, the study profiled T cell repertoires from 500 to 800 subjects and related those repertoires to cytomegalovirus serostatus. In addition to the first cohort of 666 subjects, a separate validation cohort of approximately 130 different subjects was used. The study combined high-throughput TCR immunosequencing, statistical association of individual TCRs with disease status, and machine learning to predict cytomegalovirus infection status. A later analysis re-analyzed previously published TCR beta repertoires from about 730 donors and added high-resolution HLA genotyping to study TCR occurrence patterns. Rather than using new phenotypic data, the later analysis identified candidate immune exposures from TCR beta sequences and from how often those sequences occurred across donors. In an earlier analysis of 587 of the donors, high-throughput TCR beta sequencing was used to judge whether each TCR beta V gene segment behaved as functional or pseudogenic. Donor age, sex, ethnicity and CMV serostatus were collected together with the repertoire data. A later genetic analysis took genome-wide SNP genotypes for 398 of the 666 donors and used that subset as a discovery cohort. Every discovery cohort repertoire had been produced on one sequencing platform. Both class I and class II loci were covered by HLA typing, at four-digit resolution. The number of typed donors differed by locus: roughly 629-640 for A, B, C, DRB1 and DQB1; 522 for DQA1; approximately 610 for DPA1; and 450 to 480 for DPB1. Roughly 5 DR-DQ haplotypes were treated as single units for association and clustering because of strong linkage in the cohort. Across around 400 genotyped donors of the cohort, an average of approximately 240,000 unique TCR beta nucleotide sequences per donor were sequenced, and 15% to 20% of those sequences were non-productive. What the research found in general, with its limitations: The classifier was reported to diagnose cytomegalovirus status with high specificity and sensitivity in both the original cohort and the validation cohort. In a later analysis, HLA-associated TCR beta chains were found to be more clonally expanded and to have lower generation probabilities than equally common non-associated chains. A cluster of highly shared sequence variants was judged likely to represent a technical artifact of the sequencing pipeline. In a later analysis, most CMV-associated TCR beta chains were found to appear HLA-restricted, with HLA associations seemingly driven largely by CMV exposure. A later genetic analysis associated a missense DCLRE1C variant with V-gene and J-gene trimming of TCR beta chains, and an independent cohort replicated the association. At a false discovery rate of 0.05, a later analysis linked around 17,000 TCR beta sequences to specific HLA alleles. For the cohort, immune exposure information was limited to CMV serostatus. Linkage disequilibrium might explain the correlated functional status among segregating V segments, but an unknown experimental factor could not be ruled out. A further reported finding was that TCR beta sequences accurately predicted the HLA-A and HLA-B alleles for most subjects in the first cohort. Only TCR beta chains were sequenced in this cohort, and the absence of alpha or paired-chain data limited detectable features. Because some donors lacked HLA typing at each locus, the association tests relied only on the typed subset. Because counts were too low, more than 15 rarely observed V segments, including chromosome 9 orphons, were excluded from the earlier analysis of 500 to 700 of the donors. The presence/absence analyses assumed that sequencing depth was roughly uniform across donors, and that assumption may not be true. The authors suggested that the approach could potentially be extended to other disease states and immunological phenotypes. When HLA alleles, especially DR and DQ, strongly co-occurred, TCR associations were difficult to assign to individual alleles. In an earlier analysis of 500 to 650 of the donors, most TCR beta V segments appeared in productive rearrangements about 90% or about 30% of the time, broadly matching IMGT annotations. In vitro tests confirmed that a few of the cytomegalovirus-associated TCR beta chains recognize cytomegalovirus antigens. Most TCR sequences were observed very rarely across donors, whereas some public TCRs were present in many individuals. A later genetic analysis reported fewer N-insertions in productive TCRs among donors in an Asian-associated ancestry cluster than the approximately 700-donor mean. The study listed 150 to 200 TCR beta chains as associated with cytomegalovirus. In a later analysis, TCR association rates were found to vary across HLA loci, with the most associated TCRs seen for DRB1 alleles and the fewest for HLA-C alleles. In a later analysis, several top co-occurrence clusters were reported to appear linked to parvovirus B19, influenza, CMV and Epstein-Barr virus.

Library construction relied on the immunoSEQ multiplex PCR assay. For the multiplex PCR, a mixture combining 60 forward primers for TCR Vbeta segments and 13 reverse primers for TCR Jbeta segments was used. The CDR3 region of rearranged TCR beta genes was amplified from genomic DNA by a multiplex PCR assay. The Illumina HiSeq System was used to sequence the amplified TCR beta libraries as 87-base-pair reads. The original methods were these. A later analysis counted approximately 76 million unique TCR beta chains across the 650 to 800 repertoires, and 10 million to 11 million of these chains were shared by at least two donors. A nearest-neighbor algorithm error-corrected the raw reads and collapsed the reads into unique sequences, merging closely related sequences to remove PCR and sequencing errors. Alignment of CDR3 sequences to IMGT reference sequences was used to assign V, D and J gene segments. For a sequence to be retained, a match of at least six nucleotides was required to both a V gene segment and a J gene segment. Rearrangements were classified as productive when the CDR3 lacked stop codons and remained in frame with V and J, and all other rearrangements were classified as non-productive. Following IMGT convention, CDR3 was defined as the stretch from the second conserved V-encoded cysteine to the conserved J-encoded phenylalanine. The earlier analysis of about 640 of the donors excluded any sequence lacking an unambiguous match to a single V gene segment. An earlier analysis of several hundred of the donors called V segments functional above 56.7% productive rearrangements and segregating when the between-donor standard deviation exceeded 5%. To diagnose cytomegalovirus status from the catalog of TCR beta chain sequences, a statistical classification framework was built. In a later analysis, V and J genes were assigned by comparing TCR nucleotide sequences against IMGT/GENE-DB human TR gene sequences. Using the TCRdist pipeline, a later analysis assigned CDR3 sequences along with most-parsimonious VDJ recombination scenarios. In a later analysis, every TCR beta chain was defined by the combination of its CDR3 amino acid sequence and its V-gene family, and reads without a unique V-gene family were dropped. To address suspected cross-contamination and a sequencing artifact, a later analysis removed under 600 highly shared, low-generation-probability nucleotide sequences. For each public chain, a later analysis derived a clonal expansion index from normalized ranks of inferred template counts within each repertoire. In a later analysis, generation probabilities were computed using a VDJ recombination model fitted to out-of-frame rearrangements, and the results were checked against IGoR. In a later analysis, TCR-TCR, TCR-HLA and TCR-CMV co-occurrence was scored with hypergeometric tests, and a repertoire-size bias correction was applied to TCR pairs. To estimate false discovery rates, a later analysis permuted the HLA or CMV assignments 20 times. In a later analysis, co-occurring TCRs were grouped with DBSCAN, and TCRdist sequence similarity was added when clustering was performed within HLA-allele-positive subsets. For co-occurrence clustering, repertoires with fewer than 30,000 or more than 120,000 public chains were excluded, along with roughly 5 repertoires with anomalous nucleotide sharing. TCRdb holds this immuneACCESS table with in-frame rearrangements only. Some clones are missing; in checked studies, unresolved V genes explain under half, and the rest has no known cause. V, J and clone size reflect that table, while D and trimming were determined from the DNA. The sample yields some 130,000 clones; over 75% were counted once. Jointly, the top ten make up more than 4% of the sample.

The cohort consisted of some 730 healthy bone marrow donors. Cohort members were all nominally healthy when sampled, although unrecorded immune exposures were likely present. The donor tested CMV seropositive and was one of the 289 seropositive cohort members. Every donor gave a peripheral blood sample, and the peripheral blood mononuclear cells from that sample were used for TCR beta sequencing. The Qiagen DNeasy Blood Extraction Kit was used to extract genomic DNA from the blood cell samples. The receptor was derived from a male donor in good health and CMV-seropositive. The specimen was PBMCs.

The CDR3 here reads CASSRDFDETQYF. The DNA is TGTGCCAGCAGCCGGGACTTTGATGAGACCCAGTACTTC. The rearranged segments are TRBV2 and TRBJ2-5; TRBD2 is a possible D gene, resting on 6 matching bases. The CDR3, from cysteine to phenylalanine, totals 13 residues. The DNA shown is the 39-base CDR3, in frame from base 1. CDR1 SNHLY and CDR2 FYNNEI are derived from the germline V gene. V was cut back by 6 bases and J by 5 bases, leaving a gap of 13 bases between them.